The present T cell receptor (beta chain) was sequenced within a study of cytomegalovirus exposure and HLA in healthy donors. It was the approximately 130-subject validation cohort, separate from the approximately 620-subject first cohort, to which the donors belonged. On this clone: The antigen remains unidentified.

The study's findings and limits: Specificity of three CMV-associated chains for CMV antigens was verified in vitro.

Germline V gene data show CDR1 as WSHSY and CDR2 as SAAADI. Trimming left V 2 bases short and J 3 bases short, with 6 bases between. This CDR3 contains 13 residues. Profiled with immunoSEQ multiplex PCR; TCRdb holds only in-frame clones, not every one. The sample has 130,000 to 150,000 clones, 88% seen once; the top ten hold roughly 7.7%. The specimen was PBMCs. The V gene is TRBV10-2, the J gene TRBJ2-3, with D unclear. The receptor's source is a woman between 18 and 29 years old in good health and CMV-seropositive. The CDR3 loop reads CASSEPGTDTQYF. CDR3 nucleotide sequence: TGCGCCAGCAGTGAGCCGGGTACAGATACGCAGTATTTT.